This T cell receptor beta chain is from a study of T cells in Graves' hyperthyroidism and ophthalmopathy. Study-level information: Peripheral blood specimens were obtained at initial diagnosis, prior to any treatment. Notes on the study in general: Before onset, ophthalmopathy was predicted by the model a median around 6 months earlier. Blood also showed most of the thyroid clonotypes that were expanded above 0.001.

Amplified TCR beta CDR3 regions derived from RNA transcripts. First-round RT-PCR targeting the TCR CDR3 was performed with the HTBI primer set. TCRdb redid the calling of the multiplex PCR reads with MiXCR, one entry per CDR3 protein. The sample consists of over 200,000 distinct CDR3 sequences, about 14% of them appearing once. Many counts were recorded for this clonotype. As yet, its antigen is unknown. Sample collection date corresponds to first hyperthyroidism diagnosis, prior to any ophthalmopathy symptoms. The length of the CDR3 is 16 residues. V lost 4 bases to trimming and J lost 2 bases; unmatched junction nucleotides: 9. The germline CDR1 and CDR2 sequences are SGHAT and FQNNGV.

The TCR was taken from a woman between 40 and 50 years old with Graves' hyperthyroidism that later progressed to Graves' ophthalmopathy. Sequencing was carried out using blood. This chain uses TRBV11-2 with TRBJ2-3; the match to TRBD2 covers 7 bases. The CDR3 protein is CASSYIAGGLTDTQYF. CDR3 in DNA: TGTGCCAGCAGCTACATAGCGGGCGGCCTCACAGATACGCAGTATTTT. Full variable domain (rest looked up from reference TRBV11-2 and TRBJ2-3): EAGVAQSPRYKIIEKRQSVAFWCNPISGHATLYWYQQILGQGPKLLIQFQNNGVVDDSQLPKDRFSAERLKGVDSTLKIQPAKLEDSAVYLCASSYIAGGLTDTQYFGPGTRLTVL.